This T cell receptor beta chain was recovered during a study of OX40 agonist ivuxolimab in advanced cancers. Study overall: Aged about 20 to 80 with a mean of 60 years, they were more than 80% male. Regarding the study as a whole: Doses of 0.1 to 3.0 mg/kg were accompanied by clonal expansion of CD4+ and CD8+ blood T cells by week 6. In CD8+ T cells, expanded clones were on average more numerous than in CD4+.

This CDR3 contains 16 residues. The germline V gene has CDR1 MDHEN and CDR2 SYDVKM. The germline V and J ends were trimmed by 4 bases and 2 bases, with 17 bases remaining between them. On this clone itself: Its antigen is as yet unknown.

This table comes from immunoSEQ multiplex PCR, and its TCRdb copy is limited to in-frame clones, with some not included. The table records some 86,000 clones, about nine tenths of them present only once. The input for sequencing was CD4+ or CD8+ T cells sorted from blood, taken in a trial of the OX40 agonist ivuxolimab. This chain connects TRBV28 to TRBJ1-1; D is possibly TRBD1 (6 bases). The sequence came from an adult with an advanced solid tumor such as melanoma, head and neck, liver or kidney cancer. The CDR3 nucleotides are TGTGCCAGCAGTTCTCCTACCGGGACAACCAACACTGAAGCTTTCTTT. It is translated as CASSSPTGTTNTEAFF.